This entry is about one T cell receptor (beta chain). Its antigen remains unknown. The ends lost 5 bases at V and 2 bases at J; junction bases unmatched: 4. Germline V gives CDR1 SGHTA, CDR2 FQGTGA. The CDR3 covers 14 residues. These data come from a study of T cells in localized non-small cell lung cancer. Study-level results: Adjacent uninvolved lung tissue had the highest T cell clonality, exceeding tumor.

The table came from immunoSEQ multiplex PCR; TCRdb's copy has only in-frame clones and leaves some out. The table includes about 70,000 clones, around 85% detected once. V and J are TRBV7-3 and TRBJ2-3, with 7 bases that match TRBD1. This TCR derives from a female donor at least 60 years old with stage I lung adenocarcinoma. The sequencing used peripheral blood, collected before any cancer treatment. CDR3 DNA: TGTGCCAGCAGCGGGGACAGATACACAGATACGCAGTATTTT. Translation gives CASSGDRYTDTQYF.